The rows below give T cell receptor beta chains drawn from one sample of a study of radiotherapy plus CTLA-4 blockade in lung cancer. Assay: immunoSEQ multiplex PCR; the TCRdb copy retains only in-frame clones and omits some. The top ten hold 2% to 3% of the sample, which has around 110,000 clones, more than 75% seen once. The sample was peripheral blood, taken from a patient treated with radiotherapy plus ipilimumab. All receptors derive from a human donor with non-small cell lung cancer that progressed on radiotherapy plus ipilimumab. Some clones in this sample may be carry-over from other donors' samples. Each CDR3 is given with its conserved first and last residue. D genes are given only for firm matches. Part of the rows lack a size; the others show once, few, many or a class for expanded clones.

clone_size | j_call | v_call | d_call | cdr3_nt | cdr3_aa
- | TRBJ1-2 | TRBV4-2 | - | TGTGCCAGCAGCGCCAATGGGCGGGACTATGGCTACACCTTC | CASSANGRDYGYTF
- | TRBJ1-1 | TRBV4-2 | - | TGTGCCAGCAGCCTTGGCAGGGAGCGTGGGACTGAAGCTTTCTTT | CASSLGRERGTEAFF
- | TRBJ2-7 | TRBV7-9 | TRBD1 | TGTGCCAGCAGTCAGGGGGTTAGCTCCTACGAGCAGTACTTC | CASSQGVSSYEQYF
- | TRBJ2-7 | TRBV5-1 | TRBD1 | TGCGCCAGCGCCCCGCCCCGGACAGGGGACTCCTACGAGCAGTACTTC | CASAPPRTGDSYEQYF
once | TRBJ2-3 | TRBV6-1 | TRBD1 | TGTGCCAGCAGTCTTAACACAGGGGCGGATACGCAGTATTTT | CASSLNTGADTQYF
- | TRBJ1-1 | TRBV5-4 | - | TGTGCCAGCAGCTTTGAGGGCCTGGACACTGAAGCTTTCTTT | CASSFEGLDTEAFF
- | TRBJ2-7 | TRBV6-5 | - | TGTGCCAGCAGTTACTCGCTATGGGACGAGCAGTACTTC | CASSYSLWDEQYF
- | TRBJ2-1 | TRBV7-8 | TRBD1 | TGTGCCAGCAGCCGACCTAAGACAGGGGCTAACAATGAGCAGTTCTTC | CASSRPKTGANNEQFF
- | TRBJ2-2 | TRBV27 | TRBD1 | TGTGCCAGCAGTTTGGACAGGGTGAACACCGGGGAGCTGTTTTTT | CASSLDRVNTGELFF
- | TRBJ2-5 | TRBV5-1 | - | TGCGCCAGCAGCTTGAGCCTCCAAGAGACCCAGTACTTC | CASSLSLQETQYF
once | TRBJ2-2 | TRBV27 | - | TGTGCCAGCAGTTTTGGTGTTAGCCACGGGGAGCTGTTTTTT | CASSFGVSHGELFF
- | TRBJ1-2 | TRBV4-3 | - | TGCGCCAGCAGCCAAGATAGTCGACAGGCTGGCTATGGCTACACCTTC | CASSQDSRQAGYGYTF
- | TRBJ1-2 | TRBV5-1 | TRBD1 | TGCGCCAGCAGCGCGGGACAGGGTTACTATGGCTACACCTTC | CASSAGQGYYGYTF
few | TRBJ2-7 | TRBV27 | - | TGTGCCAGCATTGAAAGAGGGGGTCCCTACGAGCAGTACTTC | CASIERGGPYEQYF
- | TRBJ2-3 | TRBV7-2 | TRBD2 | TGTGCCAGCAGACGAATAGCGGGGGGGACGGTAGATACGCAGTATTTT | CASRRIAGGTVDTQYF
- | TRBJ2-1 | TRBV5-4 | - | TGTGCCAGCCGTCGGGGTACCTACAATGAGCAGTTCTTC | CASRRGTYNEQFF
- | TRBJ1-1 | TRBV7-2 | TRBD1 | TGTGCCAGCAGCTTAGGTACAGGGGCGAGCACTGAAGCTTTCTTT | CASSLGTGASTEAFF
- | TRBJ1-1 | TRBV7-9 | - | TGTGCCTGCCGGGGGATGAACACTGAAGCTTTCTTT | CACRGMNTEAFF
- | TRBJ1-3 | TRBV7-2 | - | TGTGCCAGCAGCCAGGACCGCTCTGGAAACACCATATATTTT | CASSQDRSGNTIYF
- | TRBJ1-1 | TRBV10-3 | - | TGTGCCATAAGAGGGCAGGCGGACACTGAAGCTTTCTTT | CAIRGQADTEAFF
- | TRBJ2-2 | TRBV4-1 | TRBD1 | TGCGCCAGCAGCCAAGTCGCAGGGGGCCTTAAGAGCGGGGAGCTGTTTTTT | CASSQVAGGLKSGELFF
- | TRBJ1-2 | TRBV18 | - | TGTGCCAGCTCACCAATTCCCGGGGGTAACGATTATGGCTACACCTTC | CASSPIPGGNDYGYTF
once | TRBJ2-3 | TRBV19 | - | TGTGCCAGTCGCCGCCTTGACAGGACAGATACGCAGTATTTT | CASRRLDRTDTQYF
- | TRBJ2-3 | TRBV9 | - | TGTGCCAGCAGCGCCAGGGGTTTTAGCACAGATACGCAGTATTTT | CASSARGFSTDTQYF
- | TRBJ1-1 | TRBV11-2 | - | TGTGCCAGCAGCCCACGAAGGGGGATGAACACTGAAGCTTTCTTT | CASSPRRGMNTEAFF
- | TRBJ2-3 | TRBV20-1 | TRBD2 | TGCAGTGTAAAGCGGGGAGATACGCAGTATTTT | CSVKRGDTQYF
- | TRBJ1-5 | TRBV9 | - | TGTGCCAGCAGCGTAGGGGGCCATCACAATCAGCCCCAGCATTTT | CASSVGGHHNQPQHF
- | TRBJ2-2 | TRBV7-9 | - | TGTGCCAGCAGCCCCAAGGCCACGTCGATGAGCGGGGAGCTGTTTTTT | CASSPKATSMSGELFF
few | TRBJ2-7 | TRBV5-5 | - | TGTGCCAGCAGCTTGGCCCTAATATACGAGCAGTACTTC | CASSLALIYEQYF
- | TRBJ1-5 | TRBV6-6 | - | TGTGCCAGTAAAGACTCAGGGTCCAATCAGCCCCAGCATTTT | CASKDSGSNQPQHF
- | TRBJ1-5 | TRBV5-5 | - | TGTGCCAGCAGCCATCGACAGACCCTCGATCAGCCCCAGCATTTT | CASSHRQTLDQPQHF
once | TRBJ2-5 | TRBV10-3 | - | TGTGCCATTAGACCGGGACTGACCCAAGAGACCCAGTACTTC | CAIRPGLTQETQYF
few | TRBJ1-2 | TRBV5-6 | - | TGTGCCAGCAGTGCTTCTAGGGGAATCGGCTATGGCTACACCTTC | CASSASRGIGYGYTF
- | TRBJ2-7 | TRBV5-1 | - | TGCGCCAGCAGCTTGTATCCGCAAACGGGGACCTACGAGCAGTACTTC | CASSLYPQTGTYEQYF